The 24 T cell receptor beta chains reported below all come from one sample, sequenced in a study of spatial heterogeneity in lung cancer (dated by TCRdb to about 2019). The library was generated by 5' RACE. Sequenced using a NextSeq 500. The public reads were reanalyzed by TCRdb: fastp trimming at Q25, MiXCR alignment, in-frame beta chains only. Records with the same CDR3 protein are collapsed into one entry carrying the most frequent genes and DNA. This sample lists about 14,000 distinct CDR3 sequences; roughly 6% were detected once. The leading ten clones occupy more than 9.5% of the sample. On the study overall, not on this receptor specifically: The number of expanded intratumoral alpha and beta TCRs correlated with the tumor nonsynonymous mutation count.

These TCRs are of unknown antigen specificity. The sample's time point label, in plain terms: sample taken at primary tumor resection. This material consisted of lung tumor tissue, taken at surgery. These receptors were taken from a female donor with early-stage non-small cell lung cancer.

This clonotype was seen many times. This beta chain was picked up by a library intended for alpha chains and is off target, so its count carries little meaning. This rearrangement joins TRBV12-3 or TRBV12-4 to TRBJ1-1; D gene ambiguous. The CDR3 spans 12 residues. Trimming shortened V by 8 bases and J by 0 bases, and 7 bases separated the two germline ends. CDR3 region: CASSRVNTEAFF. In nucleotides, the CDR3 is TGTGCCAGCTCGAGGGTGAACACTGAAGCTTTCTTT.

This clonotype was counted ten times or more. This beta chain was picked up by a library intended for alpha chains and is off target, so its count carries little meaning. The chain employs TRBV6-1 and TRBJ2-7, with a tentative D call TRBD1 (6 bases). CDR3 size: 14 residues. Trimming stripped 8 bases from V and 7 bases from J, with 21 bases between. The germline gives CDR1 MNHNS, CDR2 SASEGT. The CDR3 DNA reads TGTGCCAGCGGCAGGGGTCTTGAGAGATCTGAGCAGTACTTC. Protein sequence: CASGRGLERSEQYF.

The sample holds many counts of this clonotype. As an off-target read in a library built for alpha chains, this beta chain has a frequency of little significance. V gene TRBV3-1 combines with J gene TRBJ2-3, with 13 bases matching TRBD2. The ends lost 6 bases at V and 4 bases at J; junction bases unmatched: 4. The CDR3 consists of 15 residues. The germline gives CDR1 LGHDT, CDR2 YNNKEL (reference sequence). CDR3 sequence reads: CASRLAGGFADTQYF. As DNA, the CDR3 is TGTGCCAGCAGACTAGCGGGGGGGTTCGCAGATACGCAGTATTTT.

This clonotype came up many times. As an off-target read in a library built for alpha chains, this beta chain has a frequency of little significance. V usage is TRBV27 and J usage is TRBJ1-2, with a weak D call TRBD1 (5 bases). This CDR3 is built from 14 residues. Germline assignment: CDR1 MNHEY and CDR2 SMNVEV (reference sequence). The V and J ends lost 6 bases and 4 bases respectively, with 15 bases between them. Here the CDR3 reads CASRKGRQSYGYTF. In DNA, the CDR3 is TGTGCCAGCAGGAAGGGGAGACAGAGCTATGGCTACACCTTC.

By frequency in the sample, this clonotype is medium-sized (0.01 to 0.1%). This beta chain is off target for a library built for alpha chains, so its abundance means little. The V and J genes are TRBV10-3 and TRBJ2-7; D uncertain. From germline, CDR1 is ENHRY and CDR2 SYGVKD. Trimming took off 7 bases at V and 0 bases at J, with 13 bases between the two ends. The CDR3 is 14 residues long. In DNA form, the CDR3 reads TGTGCCATCACCGCCGGCAAGTTCTCCTACGAGCAGTACTTC. Protein sequence: CAITAGKFSYEQYF.

This clonotype was seen repeatedly, ten times or more. In a library made to pick up alpha chains, this beta chain is a stray read with a size that means little. The CDR3 is CASSFTGGGGQETQYF. In DNA, the CDR3 is TGTGCCAGCAGTTTTACAGGGGGAGGAGGTCAAGAGACCCAGTACTTC. The gene calls are TRBV6-5 and TRBJ2-5; 8 bases match TRBD1. Trimming removed 4 bases from V and 2 bases from J; junction bases left unmatched: 9. This CDR3 has 16 amino acids. The germline CDR1 and CDR2 sequences are MNHEY and SVGAGI.

This clonotype showed up many times. The size of this beta chain means little, since it is a stray read in a library made for alpha chains. The chain combines TRBV7-6 with TRBJ2-7; D is perhaps TRBD1 (7 bases). There are 13 residues in the CDR3. Deletions cut 5 bases from V and 11 bases from J, with 19 bases between. CDR1 is SGHVS and CDR2 is FNYEAQ in the germline V gene. CDR3 region: CASSLGGDSPEYF. CDR3 nucleotide sequence: TGTGCCAGCAGCCTAGGCGGGGACAGTCCCGAGTACTTC.

With regard to this clonotype: This beta chain is a stray read from a library made for alpha chains; its abundance is not meaningful. V gene TRBV14 combines with J gene TRBJ2-5; 9 nucleotides match TRBD1. The CDR3 sequence is 15 residues long. The V gene's germline CDR1 is SGHDN and CDR2 FVKESK. The J segment lost 5 bases and the V segment lost 3 bases, leaving 7 bases of the junction unmatched. This chain's CDR3 is CASSQLTGGWETQYF. For the CDR3, the DNA is TGTGCCAGCAGCCAGCTGACAGGGGGATGGGAGACCCAGTACTTC.

This clonotype has ten or more counts. A library prepared for alpha chains yielded this beta chain as an off-target read; its size is of little meaning. The chain is built from TRBV7-2 and TRBJ2-1; 8 bases are a match to TRBD1. Germline-derived CDR1 and CDR2 are SGHTA and FQGNSA. The CDR3 is made up of 18 amino acids. V was pared by 1 base and J by 6 bases, with 14 bases of the junction left unmatched. The CDR3 coding sequence is TGTGCCAGCAGCTTAGGTGTCTCCCCTCTCGGGACAGGCAATGAGCAGTTCTTC. It is translated as CASSLGVSPLGTGNEQFF.

This clonotype was detected many times. With the library built for alpha chains, this beta chain is off target and its frequency is not meaningful. The chain combines TRBV7-9 with TRBJ2-1; D call uncertain. Germline V gives CDR1 SEHNR, CDR2 FQNEAQ (reference sequence). V was trimmed by 5 bases and J by 4 bases, leaving 9 bases between them. The CDR3 spans 13 residues. The CDR3 DNA sequence: TGTGCCAGCAGCATTGGACGGTACAATGAGCAGTTCTTC. Its protein is CASSIGRYNEQFF.

This clonotype has a count of ten or more. This beta chain is off target for a library built for alpha chains, so its abundance means little. The chain employs TRBV25-1 and TRBJ2-1, with 8 bases matching TRBD2. The CDR3 covers 16 residues. Germline CDR1 and CDR2: MGHDK and SYGVNS. After removal of 4 bases from V and 4 bases from J, the junction contained 9 bases not matched to a gene. This CDR3 reads CASSGRGGGQYNEQFF. The CDR3 DNA reads as TGTGCCAGCAGTGGTAGGGGCGGGGGGCAATACAATGAGCAGTTCTTC.

A note on this clonotype: A read error may produce the germline difference seen at one junction end. Because the library targeted alpha chains, this beta chain is an off-target read whose size means little. J is TRBJ1-6 and V is TRBV6-5; D may be TRBD1 (5 bases). Germline V CDR1 and CDR2: MNHEY, SVGAGI. This CDR3 has 16 amino acids. This chain's CDR3 is CASVRGGQSYNSSLHF. The CDR3 DNA is TGTGCCAGCGTACGCGGGGGTCAATCCTATAATTCATCCCTCCACTTT.

This clonotype was seen at least ten times. The library was designed around alpha chains, so this beta chain is a stray read whose abundance carries little weight. In DNA, the CDR3 is TGTGCCAGCAGGGAGACAGGGGCCGGGGAGCTGTTTTTT. This translates into CASRETGAGELFF. This rearrangement joins TRBV6-5 to TRBJ2-2; 8 positions agree with TRBD1. This CDR3 contains 13 residues. V lost 6 bases, J lost 6 bases, and 3 bases stayed unmatched. Germline CDR1 is MNHEY and CDR2 is SVGAGI.

This clonotype appeared many times. The library was built for alpha chains, so this beta chain is an off-target read and its size means little. V is TRBV28 and J is TRBJ2-7; 7 bases line up with TRBD1. CDR1 and CDR2 (germline): MDHEN, SYDVKM. With V trimmed by 6 bases and J by 3 bases, 14 bases remained unmatched. The CDR3 extends over 16 amino acids. The CDR3 coding sequence is TGTGCCAGCAGCCGTCGGTTTAGGGGGCTGATCTACGAGCAGTACTTC. This codes for CASSRRFRGLIYEQYF.

This clonotype came up many times. As an off-target read in a library built for alpha chains, this beta chain has a frequency of little significance. The gene calls are TRBV29-1 and TRBJ2-1; TRBD1 agrees at 7 bases. Germline V gene lookup returns CDR1 SQVTM and CDR2 ANQGSEA. The CDR3 is made up of 13 amino acids. CDR3 coding DNA: TGCAGTGCTACAGGGGTCTCCTACAATGAGCAGTTCTTC. Encoded protein: CSATGVSYNEQFF.

This clonotype was detected many times. This beta chain was picked up by a library intended for alpha chains and is off target, so its count carries little meaning. The rearrangement links TRBV5-1 to TRBJ2-1; tentative D call: TRBD1 (5 bases). There are 17 residues in the CDR3. Trimming stripped 0 bases from V and 4 bases from J, with 17 bases between. The germline V gene has CDR1 SGHRS and CDR2 YFSETQ. The CDR3 loop reads CASSLGVQGWGYNEQFF. In DNA form, the CDR3 reads TGCGCCAGCAGCTTGGGGGTCCAGGGTTGGGGTTACAATGAGCAGTTCTTC. Looking up the rest from reference TRBV5-1 and TRBJ2-1 gives the full variable domain: KAGVTQTPRYLIKTRGQQVTLSCSPISGHRSVSWYQQTPGQGLQFLFEYFSETQRNKGNFPGRFSGRQFSNSRSEMNVSTLELGDSALYLCASSLGVQGWGYNEQFFGPGTRLTVL.

At least ten counts were recorded for this clonotype. As an off-target read in a library built for alpha chains, this beta chain has a frequency of little significance. The rearrangement uses TRBV12-3 or TRBV12-4 and TRBJ1-1; D gene uncertain. The CDR3 sequence is 15 residues long. V dropped 4 bases and J dropped 1 base, with 13 bases sitting between them. CDR3 amino acids: CASSSRTARNTEAFF. Written as DNA, the CDR3 is TGTGCCAGCAGTTCCCGGACGGCCCGGAACACTGAAGCTTTCTTT.

About this clonotype itself: This beta chain came through as a stray read in a library set up for alpha chains, and its size says little. V gene TRBV10-3 combines with J gene TRBJ2-1; D gene unclear. V was clipped by 0 bases and J by 2 bases, with 11 bases between them. This CDR3 region has 16 residues. The germline gives CDR1 ENHRY, CDR2 SYGVKD. The CDR3 protein is CAISESGQEPYNEQFF. DNA of the CDR3: TGTGCCATCAGTGAGTCGGGTCAGGAACCCTACAATGAGCAGTTCTTC.

This clonotype was recorded at least ten times. This beta chain is an off-target read within a library intended for alpha chains, so its frequency means little. The rearrangement uses TRBV20-1 and TRBJ2-3; TRBD2 agrees at 11 bases. CDR3 length: 17 amino acids. The germline gives CDR1 DFQATT, CDR2 SNEGSKA (reference sequence). Trimming took 0 bases from V and 5 from J; bases not matched to a gene: 10. DNA of the CDR3: TGCAGTGCTAGAGATGCTCCAATAGCGGGGGGGCGAGATACGCAGTATTTT. It yields the protein CSARDAPIAGGRDTQYF.

This clonotype was seen many times. The library was designed around alpha chains, so this beta chain is a stray read whose abundance carries little weight. The genes are TRBV18 and TRBJ2-7, with D possibly being TRBD2 (6 bases). The CDR3 runs to 14 residues. Germline V gene lookup returns CDR1 KGHSH and CDR2 LQKENI. The ends were cut back, 2 bases at V and 3 bases at J, with 11 bases in the middle. The CDR3 DNA follows: TGTGCCAGCTCACCAAGGACTACGCACTACGAGCAGTACTTC. Translated: CASSPRTTHYEQYF.

This clonotype appeared many times. This beta chain is a stray read from a library made for alpha chains; its abundance is not meaningful. The chain joins TRBV4-3 to TRBJ2-1; 9 bases align to TRBD1. The CDR3 has 13 amino acids. After removal of 4 bases from V and 8 bases from J, the junction contained 3 bases not matched to a gene. Germline V gene lookup returns CDR1 LGHNA and CDR2 YSLEER. CDR3 amino acids: CASSRRTGDEQFF. The CDR3 nucleotides read TGCGCCAGCAGCCGGAGGACAGGGGATGAGCAGTTCTTC.

This clonotype was recorded at least ten times. This beta chain appears as a stray read in a library generated for alpha chains; its size is not informative. The rearrangement links TRBV5-6 to TRBJ2-3, with 11 bases aligning to TRBD2. CDR1 is SGHDT, CDR2 YYEEEE, per germline. This CDR3 spans 16 amino acids. After removal of 2 bases from V and 3 bases from J, the junction contained 5 bases not matched to a gene. As DNA, the CDR3 is TGTGCCAGCAGCTTTACTAGCGGGGGCCGGACAGATACGCAGTATTTT. It specifies CASSFTSGGRTDTQYF.

This clonotype was found many times. In a library made to pick up alpha chains, this beta chain is a stray read with a size that means little. V usage is TRBV12-3 or TRBV12-4 and J usage is TRBJ2-1; either TRBD1 or TRBD2 may supply D (6 bases each). Trimming stripped 2 bases from V and 15 bases from J, with 11 bases between. The CDR3 contains 11 residues. CDR3 DNA sequence: TGTGCCAGCAGTTTACCGGGGGCCAGGTTCTTC. Encoded protein: CASSLPGARFF.

A word on this clonotype: The library was designed around alpha chains, so this beta chain is a stray read whose abundance carries little weight. The V gene is TRBV12-3 or TRBV12-4, the J gene TRBJ2-1, with D tentatively TRBD1 (6 bases). Deletions cut 0 bases from V and 8 bases from J, with 14 bases between. The CDR3 runs 15 residues. The CDR3 loop reads CASSLARGRRDEQFF. In DNA, the CDR3 is TGTGCCAGCAGTTTAGCCAGGGGCCGCAGGGATGAGCAGTTCTTC.